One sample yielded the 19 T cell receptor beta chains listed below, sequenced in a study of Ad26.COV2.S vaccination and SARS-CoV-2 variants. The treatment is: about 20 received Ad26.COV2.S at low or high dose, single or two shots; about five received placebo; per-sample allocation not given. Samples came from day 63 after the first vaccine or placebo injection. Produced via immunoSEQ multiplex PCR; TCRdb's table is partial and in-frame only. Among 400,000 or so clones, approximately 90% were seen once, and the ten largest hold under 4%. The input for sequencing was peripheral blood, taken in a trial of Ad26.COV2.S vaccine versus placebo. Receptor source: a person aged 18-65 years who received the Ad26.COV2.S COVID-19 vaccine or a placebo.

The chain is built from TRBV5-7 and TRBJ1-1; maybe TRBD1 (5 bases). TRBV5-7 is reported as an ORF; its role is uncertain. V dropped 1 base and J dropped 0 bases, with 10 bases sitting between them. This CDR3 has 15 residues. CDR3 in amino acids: CASSLLGHMNTEAFF. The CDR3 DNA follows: TGTGCCAGCAGCTTGCTAGGACATATGAACACTGAAGCTTTCTTT.

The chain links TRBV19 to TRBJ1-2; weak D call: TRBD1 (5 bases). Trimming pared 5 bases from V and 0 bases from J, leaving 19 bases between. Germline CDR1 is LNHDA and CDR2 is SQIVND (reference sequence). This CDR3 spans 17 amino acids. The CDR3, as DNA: TGTGCCAGTAGTCCACGGACAAGTTCAGCCCCTAACTATGGCTACACCTTC. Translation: CASSPRTSSAPNYGYTF.

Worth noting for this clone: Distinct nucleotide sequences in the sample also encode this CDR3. CDR3 sequence: CASSVDRSSYNEQFF. The CDR3 DNA is TGTGCCAGCAGCGTAGATAGGAGTTCCTACAATGAGCAGTTCTTC. This sequence joins TRBV9 and TRBJ2-1; D is undetermined. Trimming shortened V by 0 bases and J by 1 base, and 8 bases separated the two germline ends. From germline, CDR1 is SGDLS and CDR2 YYNGEE. This CDR3 has 15 amino acids.

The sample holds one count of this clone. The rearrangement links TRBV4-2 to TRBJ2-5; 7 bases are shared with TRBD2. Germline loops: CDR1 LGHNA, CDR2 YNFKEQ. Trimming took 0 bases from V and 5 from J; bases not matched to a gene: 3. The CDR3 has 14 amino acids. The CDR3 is CASSQDVGGETQYF. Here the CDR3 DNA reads TGTGCCAGCAGCCAAGACGTCGGGGGGGAGACCCAGTACTTC.

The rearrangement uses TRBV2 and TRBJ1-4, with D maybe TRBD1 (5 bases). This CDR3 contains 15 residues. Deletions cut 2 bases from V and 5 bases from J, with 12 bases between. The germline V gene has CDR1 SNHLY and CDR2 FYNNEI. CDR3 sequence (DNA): TGTGCCAGCAGTGAAATGACAGTTATAAATGAAAAACTGTTTTTT. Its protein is CASSEMTVINEKLFF.

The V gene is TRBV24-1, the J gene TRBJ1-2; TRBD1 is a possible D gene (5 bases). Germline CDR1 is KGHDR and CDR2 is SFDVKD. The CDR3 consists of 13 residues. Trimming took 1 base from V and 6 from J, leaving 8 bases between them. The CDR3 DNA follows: TGTGCCACCAGTGATTTTCTAGGGGATGGCTACACCTTC. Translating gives CATSDFLGDGYTF.

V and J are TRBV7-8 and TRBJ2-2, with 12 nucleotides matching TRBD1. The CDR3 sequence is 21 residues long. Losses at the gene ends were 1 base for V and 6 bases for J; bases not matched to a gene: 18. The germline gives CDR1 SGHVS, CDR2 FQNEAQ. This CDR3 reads CASSLEHPGTGGPMGAGELFF. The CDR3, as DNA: TGTGCCAGCAGCTTAGAGCACCCCGGGACAGGGGGCCCCATGGGCGCCGGGGAGCTGTTTTTT.

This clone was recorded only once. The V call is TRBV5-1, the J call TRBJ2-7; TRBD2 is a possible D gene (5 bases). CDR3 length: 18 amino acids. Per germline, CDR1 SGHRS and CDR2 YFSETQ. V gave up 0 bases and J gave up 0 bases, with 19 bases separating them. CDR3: CASSLVLGADLASYEQYF. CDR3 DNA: TGCGCCAGCAGCTTGGTTTTAGGAGCGGATCTAGCCTCCTACGAGCAGTACTTC.

The CDR3 sequence: CASSIGRTAYNEQFF. Written as DNA, the CDR3 is TGTGCCAGTAGTATCGGACGAACCGCCTACAATGAGCAGTTCTTC. The rearrangement links TRBV19 to TRBJ2-1; D call uncertain. Trimming left V 3 bases short and J 2 bases short, with 11 bases between. The CDR3 loop spans 15 amino acids. Germline V CDR1 and CDR2: LNHDA, SQIVND (reference sequence).

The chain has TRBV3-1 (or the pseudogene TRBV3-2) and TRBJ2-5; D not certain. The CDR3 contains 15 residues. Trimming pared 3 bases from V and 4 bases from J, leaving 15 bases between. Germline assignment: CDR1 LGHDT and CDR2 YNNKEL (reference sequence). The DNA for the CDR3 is TGTGCCAGCAGCCAGGGAAAGCCTCTTTTAGAGACCCAGTACTTC. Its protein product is CASSQGKPLLETQYF.

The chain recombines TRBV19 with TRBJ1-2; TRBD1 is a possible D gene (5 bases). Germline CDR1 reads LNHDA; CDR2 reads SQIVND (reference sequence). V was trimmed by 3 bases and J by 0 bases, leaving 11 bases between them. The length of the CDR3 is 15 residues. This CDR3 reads CASSIITGSNYGYTF. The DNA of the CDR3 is TGTGCCAGTAGTATTATAACAGGCTCTAACTATGGCTACACCTTC. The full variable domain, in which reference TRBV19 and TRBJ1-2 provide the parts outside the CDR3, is DGGITQSPKYLFRKEGQNVTLSCEQNLNHDAMYWYRQDPGQGLRLIYYSQIVNDFQKGDIAEGYSVSREKKESFPLTVTSAQKNPTAFYLCASSIITGSNYGYTFGSGTRLTVV.

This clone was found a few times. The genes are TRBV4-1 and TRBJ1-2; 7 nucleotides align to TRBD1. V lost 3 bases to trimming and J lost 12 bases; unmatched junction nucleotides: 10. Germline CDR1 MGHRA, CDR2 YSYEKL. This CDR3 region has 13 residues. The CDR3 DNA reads TGCGCCAGCAGCCAGCCCCAGACAGGGTCAAACACCTTC. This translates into CASSQPQTGSNTF.

CDR3: CASSEFRRPTPSNTEAFF. The CDR3 nucleotides are TGTGCCAGCAGTGAATTCCGCAGGCCGACCCCTTCGAACACTGAAGCTTTCTTT. The V and J genes are TRBV2 and TRBJ1-1; no reliable D call. Trimming took 2 bases from V and 1 from J, leaving 20 bases between them. This CDR3 contains 18 residues. Germline loops: CDR1 SNHLY, CDR2 FYNNEI.

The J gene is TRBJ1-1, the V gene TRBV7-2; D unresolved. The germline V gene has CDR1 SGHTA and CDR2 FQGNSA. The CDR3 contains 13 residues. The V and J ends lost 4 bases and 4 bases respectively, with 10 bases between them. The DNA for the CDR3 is TGTGCCAGCAGCTCCCTCCGGGCCACTGAAGCTTTCTTT. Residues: CASSSLRATEAFF.

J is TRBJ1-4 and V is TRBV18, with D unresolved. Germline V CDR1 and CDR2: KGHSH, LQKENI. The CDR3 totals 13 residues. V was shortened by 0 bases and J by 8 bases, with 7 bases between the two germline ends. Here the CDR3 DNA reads TGTGCCAGCTCACCACCAGGGATGGAAAAACTGTTTTTT. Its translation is CASSPPGMEKLFF.

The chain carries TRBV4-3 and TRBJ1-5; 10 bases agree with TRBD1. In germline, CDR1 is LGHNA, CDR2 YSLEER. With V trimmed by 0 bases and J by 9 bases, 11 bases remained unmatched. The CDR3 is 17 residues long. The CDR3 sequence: CASSQDREDRGSWPQHF. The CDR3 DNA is TGCGCCAGCAGCCAAGATCGAGAGGACAGGGGGTCATGGCCCCAGCATTTT.

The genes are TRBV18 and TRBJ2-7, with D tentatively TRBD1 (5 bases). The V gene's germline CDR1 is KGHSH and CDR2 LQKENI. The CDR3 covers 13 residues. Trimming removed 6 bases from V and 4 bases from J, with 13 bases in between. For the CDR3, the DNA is TGTGCCAGCTCGAACCAAGACAGTTACGAGCAGTACTTC. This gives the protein CASSNQDSYEQYF.

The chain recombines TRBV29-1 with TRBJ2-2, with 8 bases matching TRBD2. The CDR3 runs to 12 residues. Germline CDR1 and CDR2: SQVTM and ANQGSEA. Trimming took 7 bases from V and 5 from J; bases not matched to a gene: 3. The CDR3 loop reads CSGGGPTGELFF. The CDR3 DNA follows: TGCAGCGGCGGGGGGCCTACCGGGGAGCTGTTTTTT.

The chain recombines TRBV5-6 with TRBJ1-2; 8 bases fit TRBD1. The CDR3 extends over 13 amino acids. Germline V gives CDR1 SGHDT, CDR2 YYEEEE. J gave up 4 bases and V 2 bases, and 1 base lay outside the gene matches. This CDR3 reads CASSFGTGYGYTF. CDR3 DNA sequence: TGTGCCAGCAGCTTCGGGACAGGCTATGGCTACACCTTC.